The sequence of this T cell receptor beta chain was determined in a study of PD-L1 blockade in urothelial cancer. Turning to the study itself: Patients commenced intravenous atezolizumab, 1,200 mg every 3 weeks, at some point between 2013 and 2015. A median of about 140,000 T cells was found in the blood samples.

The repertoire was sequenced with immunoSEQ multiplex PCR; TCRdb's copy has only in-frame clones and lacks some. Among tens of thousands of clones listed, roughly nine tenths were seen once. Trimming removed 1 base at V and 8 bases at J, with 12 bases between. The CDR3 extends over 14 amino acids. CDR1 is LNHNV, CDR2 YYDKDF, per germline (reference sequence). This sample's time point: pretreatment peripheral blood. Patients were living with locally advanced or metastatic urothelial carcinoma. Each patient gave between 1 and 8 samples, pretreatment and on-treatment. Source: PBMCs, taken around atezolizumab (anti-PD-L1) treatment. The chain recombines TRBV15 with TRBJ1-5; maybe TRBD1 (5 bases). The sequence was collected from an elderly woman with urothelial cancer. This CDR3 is CATSRVPGGEPQHF. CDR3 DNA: TGTGCCACCAGCAGAGTTCCGGGAGGGGAGCCCCAGCATTTT.